The present TCR beta chain was sequenced within a study of T cell changes during pregnancy in multiple sclerosis. The data were produced by immunoSEQ multiplex PCR, yet TCRdb's version contains in-frame clones alone and is incomplete. The sample lists around 26,000 clones; 89% were seen once. This clone is judged medium-sized (0.01 to 0.1%). CDR1 SGHVS and CDR2 FQNEAQ come from the germline V gene. With V trimmed by 3 bases and J by 10 bases, 6 bases remained unmatched. The CDR3 length is 15 residues. The V gene is TRBV7-8, the J gene TRBJ2-1, with 13 bases that match TRBD2. The source of this sequence is a female donor with multiple sclerosis, enrolled in a pregnancy study. The sequenced sample was CD8+ T cells from peripheral blood mononuclear cells, obtained in the second trimester of pregnancy. This CDR3 is CASSFGLAGVWEQFF. The CDR3, as DNA: TGTGCCAGCAGCTTCGGACTAGCGGGAGTCTGGGAGCAGTTCTTC.